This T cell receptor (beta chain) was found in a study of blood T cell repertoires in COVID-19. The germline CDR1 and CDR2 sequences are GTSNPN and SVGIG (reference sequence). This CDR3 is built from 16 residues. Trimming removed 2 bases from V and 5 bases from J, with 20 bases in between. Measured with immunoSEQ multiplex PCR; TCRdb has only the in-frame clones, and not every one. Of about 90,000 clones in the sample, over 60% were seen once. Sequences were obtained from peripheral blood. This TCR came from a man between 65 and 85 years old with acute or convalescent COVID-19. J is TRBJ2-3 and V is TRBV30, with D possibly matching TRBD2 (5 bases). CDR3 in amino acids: CAWSSGLAPPLDTQYF. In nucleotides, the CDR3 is TGTGCCTGGAGTAGTGGGCTAGCCCCTCCGTTAGATACGCAGTATTTT.